What follows are 19 T cell receptor beta chains derived from one specimen sequenced in a study of early T cells in non-severe SARS-CoV-2 infection (dated by TCRdb to about 2021). Library method: 5' RACE. Sequencing was performed on a NextSeq 500. TCRdb trimmed the raw reads at Q25, called clones with MiXCR and kept productive beta chains. Rows with a matching CDR3 protein are joined into one entry that keeps the most common DNA and genes. The sample contains about 83,000 distinct CDR3 sequences, 11% to 15% of them found a single time. The ten largest clonotypes hold around 3% of the sample. Sequencing was performed on whole blood. All receptors derive from an adult who was a healthcare worker with PCR-confirmed SARS-CoV-2 infection or an uninfected control (not recorded which).

In this sample, this clonotype turned up a few times. The rearrangement uses TRBV27 and TRBJ2-3, with D unresolved. CDR3 length equals 16 residues. The V gene's germline CDR1 is MNHEY and CDR2 SMNVEV (reference sequence). The V and J ends lost 1 base and 1 base respectively, with 12 bases between them. The CDR3: CASSLFPVPGTDTQYF. The CDR3 DNA reads TGTGCCAGCAGTTTATTTCCCGTCCCCGGCACAGATACGCAGTATTTT.

This clonotype was picked up a small number of times. The chain links TRBV12-3 or TRBV12-4 to TRBJ1-1, with D maybe TRBD1 (6 bases). The CDR3 has 12 amino acids. V lost 8 bases and J 3 bases, leaving 10 bases between the germline ends. The DNA of the CDR3 is TGTGCCAGCGGGGGCCGGCACACTGAAGCTTTCTTT. Its protein product is CASGGRHTEAFF.

The J gene is TRBJ2-7, the V gene TRBV20-1; D unclear. The CDR3 consists of 11 residues. V gave up 4 bases and J gave up 3 bases, with 7 bases separating them. Germline CDR1 and CDR2: DFQATT and SNEGSKA (reference sequence). CDR3 bases: TGCAGTGCTATAGATTACTACGAGCAGTACTTC. Amino acids: CSAIDYYEQYF.

The chain is built from TRBV5-5 and TRBJ1-4; perhaps TRBD1 as D (5 bases). Germline CDR1 reads SGHKS; CDR2 reads YYEKEE (reference sequence). The CDR3 consists of 13 residues. The V and J ends lost 2 bases and 8 bases respectively, with 10 bases between them. CDR3 DNA sequence: TGTGCCAGCAGCTTTCAGGGAAGAGAAAAACTGTTTTTT. Translated, it gives CASSFQGREKLFF.

This clonotype was counted at least ten times. The chain employs TRBV18 and TRBJ1-2, with unresolved D. This CDR3 is built from 14 residues. From germline, CDR1 is KGHSH and CDR2 LQKENI. The V end lost 2 bases, the J end lost 2 bases, and 9 bases lay between the germline ends. The CDR3 coding sequence is TGTGCCAGCTCACCAGGTGACTCAAACTATGGCTACACCTTC. Translating it yields CASSPGDSNYGYTF.

The chain recombines TRBV27 with TRBJ2-3; possible D gene TRBD2, 5 bases. The V gene's germline CDR1 is MNHEY and CDR2 SMNVEV (reference sequence). The V end was cut by 6 bases, the J end by 9 bases, with 10 bases between. This CDR3 is 11 amino acids long. The CDR3 is CASSQLDTQYF. The CDR3 nucleotides are TGTGCCAGCAGCCAACTAGACACGCAGTATTTT.

This clonotype was seen a few times. The chain employs TRBV11-3 and TRBJ1-6; 7 nucleotides align to TRBD1. This CDR3 has 15 residues. Looked up from germline, CDR1 is SGHNT and CDR2 is YENEEA. V gave up 5 bases and J gave up 10 bases; unmatched junction bases: 11. Here the CDR3 reads CASSPAGTANSPLHF. The CDR3 DNA reads TGTGCCAGCAGCCCGGCCGGGACAGCGAACTCACCCCTCCACTTT. Full variable domain (missing parts from reference TRBV11-3 and TRBJ1-6): EAGVVQSPRYKIIEKKQPVAFWCNPISGHNTLYWYLQNLGQGPELLIRYENEEAVDDSQLPKDRFSAERLKGVDSTLKIQPAELGDSAVYLCASSPAGTANSPLHFGNGTRLTVT.

The chain is built from TRBV6-1 and TRBJ1-3; 8 bases agree with TRBD1. CDR1 is MNHNS and CDR2 is SASEGT in the germline V gene. The CDR3 contains 16 residues. V shed 2 bases, J shed 1 base, and the junction held 4 bases outside the gene matches. CDR3 nucleotides: TGTGCCAGCAGTGAACTAAGGGACAGGTCTGGAAACACCATATATTTT. Protein product: CASSELRDRSGNTIYF.

The chain links TRBV7-2 to TRBJ1-1; 8 positions match TRBD1. CDR1 and CDR2 (germline): SGHTA, FQGNSA. The J segment lost 3 bases and the V segment lost 2 bases, leaving 5 bases of the junction unmatched. There are 15 residues in the CDR3. The CDR3 coding sequence is TGTGCCAGCAGCTTAACGGCAGGGGGCGACACTGAAGCTTTCTTT. It is translated as CASSLTAGGDTEAFF.

To note about this clonotype: A read error may explain this, as a much larger clone is one base away. CDR3 sequence: CASSHNFVQGFYGYTF. The CDR3 DNA sequence: TGTGCCAGCAGCCACAACTTTGTACAGGGCTTCTATGGCTACACCTTC. The V call is TRBV11-2, the J call TRBJ1-2; tentatively, D is TRBD1 (6 bases). With 5 bases removed from V and 4 bases from J, the gap between germline ends came to 20 bases. The CDR3 sequence is 16 residues long. CDR1 is SGHAT and CDR2 is FQNNGV in the germline V gene.

This clonotype was found a few times. The genes are TRBV25-1 and TRBJ1-6; D is possibly TRBD1 (5 bases). The V and J ends lost 8 bases and 9 bases respectively, with 17 bases between them. The length of the CDR3 is 14 residues. CDR1 and CDR2 (germline): MGHDK, SYGVNS. The CDR3 region has the DNA TGTGCCAGCGCGACCCAGGCAGGGAGTTCACCCCTCCACTTT. Encoded protein: CASATQAGSSPLHF.

This chain uses TRBV7-2 with TRBJ2-5; TRBD1 matches 7 bases. This CDR3 spans 15 amino acids. The V segment lost 5 bases and the J segment 3 bases; nucleotides outside the gene matches: 9. Looked up from germline, CDR1 is SGHTA and CDR2 is FQGNSA. The CDR3 DNA is TGTGCCAGCAGCGACGACAGGGCAAATGAAGAGACCCAGTACTTC. Protein product: CASSDDRANEETQYF.

On this clonotype itself: A read error may be the cause here, since a much bigger clone is one base away. The chain has TRBV7-6 and TRBJ1-6; D gene unclear. CDR1 is SGHVS and CDR2 is FNYEAQ in the germline V gene. The CDR3 has 13 residues. Trimming removed 4 bases from V and 6 bases from J, with 7 bases in between. CDR3 amino acids: CASSSGPNSPLHF. DNA for the CDR3: TGTGCCAGCAGCTCAGGACCTAATTCACCCCTCCACTTT.

The chain has TRBV3-1 and TRBJ2-7; TRBD1 might be the D (5 bases). The V end was cut by 0 bases, the J end by 7 bases, with 10 bases between. CDR3 length: 13 residues. The germline V gene encodes CDR1 LGHDT and CDR2 YNNKEL (reference sequence). CDR3 in amino acids: CASSQDSRVEQYF. The CDR3 DNA reads TGTGCCAGCAGCCAAGATAGCAGGGTGGAGCAGTACTTC.

The chain has TRBV29-1 and TRBJ2-1; tentative D call: TRBD1 (6 bases). Germline V gives CDR1 SQVTM, CDR2 ANQGSEA. The length of the CDR3 is 14 residues. V was clipped by 6 bases and J by 2 bases, with 14 bases between them. The CDR3 here is CSVRDIMTYNEQFF. DNA of the CDR3: TGCAGCGTCCGGGACATTATGACCTACAATGAGCAGTTCTTC.

This clonotype was seen repeatedly, ten times or more. The chain joins TRBV19 to TRBJ2-2, with 8 positions matching TRBD2. This CDR3 spans 17 amino acids. With 6 bases clipped from V and 5 bases from J, the junction kept 14 bases outside the gene matches. From germline, CDR1 is LNHDA and CDR2 SQIVND (reference sequence). CDR3 sequence (DNA): TGTGCCAGTAGAACACCCACGGGGGGGTCGGATACCGGGGAGCTGTTTTTT. Translating gives CASRTPTGGSDTGELFF.

This clonotype showed up many times. The J gene is TRBJ2-2, the V gene TRBV19; no definite D call. V was trimmed by 4 bases and J by 2 bases, leaving 14 bases between them. The germline CDR1 and CDR2 sequences are LNHDA and SQIVND (reference sequence). CDR3 length: 16 amino acids. The CDR3 loop is CASSTPAAVNTGELFF. The DNA of the CDR3 is TGTGCCAGTAGTACTCCGGCGGCAGTCAACACCGGGGAGCTGTTTTTT.

This clonotype was recorded a few times. The V call is TRBV14, the J call TRBJ1-1; D is possibly TRBD1 (6 bases). CDR1 is SGHDN and CDR2 is FVKESK in the germline V gene. Trimming cost V 4 bases and J 6 bases, with 15 bases left between them. The CDR3 sequence is 14 residues long. The CDR3, as DNA: TGTGCCAGCAGCCTACTTACAGGGTATTCTGAAGCTTTCTTT. This encodes CASSLLTGYSEAFF.

J is TRBJ2-7 and V is TRBV29-1, with 8 bases that match TRBD1. V dropped 6 bases and J dropped 1; count of bases not matched to a gene: 2. Germline-derived CDR1 and CDR2 are SQVTM and ANQGSEA. This CDR3 is built from 12 residues. The chain's CDR3 is CSVGTGSYEQYF. In nucleotides, the CDR3 is TGCAGCGTAGGGACAGGTTCCTACGAGCAGTACTTC.